Each of the 5 T cell receptor beta chains below was sequenced from the same sample in a study of blood T cell repertoires in COVID-19. Repertoires were generated with immunoSEQ multiplex PCR, while TCRdb's copy carries only in-frame clones and drops some. Among under 250,000 clones listed, roughly four fifths were seen once. The material sequenced was peripheral blood. The receptors were gathered from a man aged 25-45 years who had recovered from COVID-19.

The chain combines TRBV7-2 with TRBJ2-5; D is perhaps TRBD2 (5 bases). The CDR3 length is 14 residues. CDR1 and CDR2 from the germline V gene are SGHTA and FQGNSA. Deletions cut 2 bases from V and 0 bases from J, with 7 bases between. In nucleotides, the CDR3 is TGTGCCAGCAGCTTATACGGGAACCAAGAGACCCAGTACTTC. Protein: CASSLYGNQETQYF. Full variable domain (missing parts from reference TRBV7-2 and TRBJ2-5): GAGVSQSPSNKVTEKGKDVELRCDPISGHTALYWYRQSLGQGLEFLIYFQGNSAPDKSGLPSDRFSAERTGGSVSTLTIQRTQQEDSAVYLCASSLYGNQETQYFGPGTRLLVL.

V and J are TRBV28 and TRBJ2-3; D might be TRBD2 (6 bases). The CDR3 runs to 15 residues. V was trimmed by 5 bases and J by 1 base, leaving 13 bases between them. The V gene's germline CDR1 is MDHEN and CDR2 SYDVKM. The CDR3 nucleotides read TGTGCCAGCAGTCGTTGGGGAGGAGGCACAGATACGCAGTATTTT. Protein: CASSRWGGGTDTQYF.

Of note for this clone: One end of the junction does not line up with germline, which may come from a read error. The V and J genes are TRBV25-1 and TRBJ2-5, with a possible D match to TRBD2 (6 bases). Per the germline V gene, CDR1 is MGHDK and CDR2 is SYGVNS. The CDR3 length is 14 residues. CDR3 in amino acids: CASSTTGLFVSMNF. CDR3 nucleotides: TGTGCCAGCAGCACGACGGGACTTTTCGTCTCTATGAACTTC.

The V and J genes are TRBV19 and TRBJ1-4; 7 positions agree with TRBD1. Germline V gene lookup returns CDR1 LNHDA and CDR2 SQIVND (reference sequence). The CDR3 contains 15 residues. Trimming removed 3 bases from V and 8 bases from J; junction bases left unmatched: 9. The chain's CDR3 is CASSMENRGGEKLFF. The CDR3 DNA reads as TGTGCCAGTAGTATGGAGAACAGGGGAGGAGAAAAACTGTTTTTT.

The rearrangement joins TRBV6-6 to TRBJ2-5; 8 nucleotides align to TRBD1. Germline trimming cut 6 bases from V and 1 base from J; bases unmatched to any gene: 7. The CDR3 loop spans 15 amino acids. CDR1 MNHNY and CDR2 SVGAGI come from the germline V gene (reference sequence). CDR3 nucleotide sequence: TGTGCCAGCAGCCCCAGGGGGCCGAGCCAAGAGACCCAGTACTTC. This codes for CASSPRGPSQETQYF.